This T cell receptor (beta chain) was identified during a study of Ad26.COV2.S vaccination and SARS-CoV-2 variants. Study-wide background: Ad26.COV2.S given intramuscularly, once or twice 56 days apart.

Method: immunoSEQ multiplex PCR; TCRdb's copy keeps in-frame clones and lacks some. The table has a few hundred thousand clones, 90% seen once; the top ten hold less than 5.5%. As for treatment: around 19 received Ad26.COV2.S at low or high dose, single or two shots; about 5 received placebo; per-sample allocation not given. Specimen acquisition occurred on day 63 following the initial vaccine or placebo injection. Expressing Wuhan-strain SARS-CoV-2 spike, an Ad26 vector served as the vaccine. Looked up from germline, CDR1 is PRHDT and CDR2 is FYEKMQ (reference sequence). Trimming took 4 bases from V and 10 from J, leaving 13 bases between them. The CDR3 consists of 12 residues.

This receptor was taken from a person between 18 and 65 years old who received the Ad26.COV2.S COVID-19 vaccine or a placebo. The chain links TRBV13 to TRBJ1-1, with a possible D match to TRBD1 (6 bases). The sample consisted of peripheral blood, taken in a trial of Ad26.COV2.S vaccine versus placebo. The CDR3 spells CASSSLGGAAFF. For the CDR3, the DNA is TGTGCCAGCAGCTCCCTCGGGGGGGCAGCTTTCTTT.